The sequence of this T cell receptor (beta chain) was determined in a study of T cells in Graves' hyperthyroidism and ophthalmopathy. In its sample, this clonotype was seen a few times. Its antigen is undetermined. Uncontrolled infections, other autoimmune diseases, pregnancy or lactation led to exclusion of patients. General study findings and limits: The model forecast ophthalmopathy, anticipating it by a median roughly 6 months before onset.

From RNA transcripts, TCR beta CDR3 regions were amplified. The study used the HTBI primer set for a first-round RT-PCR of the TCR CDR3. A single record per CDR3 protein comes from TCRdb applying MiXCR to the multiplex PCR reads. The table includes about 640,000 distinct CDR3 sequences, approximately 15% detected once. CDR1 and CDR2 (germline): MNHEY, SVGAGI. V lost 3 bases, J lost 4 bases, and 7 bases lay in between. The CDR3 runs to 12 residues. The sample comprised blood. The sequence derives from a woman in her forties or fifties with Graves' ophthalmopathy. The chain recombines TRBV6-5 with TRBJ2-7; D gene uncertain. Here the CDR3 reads CASSYPRYEQYF. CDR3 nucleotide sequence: TGTGCCAGCAGTTATCCCAGGTACGAGCAGTACTTC.